The sequence of this T cell receptor (beta chain) was determined in a study of T-cell reconstitution after alpha-beta-depleted transplantation in children (dated by TCRdb to between 2015 and 2016). Background on the whole study: Using TCR repertoire profiling, the study quantitatively followed how T-cell immune reconstitution unfolded in children after TCRalphabeta/CD19-depleted allogeneic hematopoietic cell transplantation.

Libraries were prepared through PCR. The instrument was an Illumina HiSeq 2500. To normalize quantification of the TCRbeta repertoire, the TCR libraries were built with molecular barcoding that relied on unique molecular identifiers. TCRdb reprocessed the public reads (quality trimming at Q25 with fastp, clone calling with MiXCR) and kept in-frame beta chains. Every CDR3 protein is listed once, alongside the most common genes and DNA of its rows. The table for this sample lists about 540,000 distinct CDR3 sequences; roughly 18% of them were counted only once. Jointly, the top ten make up approximately 3% of the sample. This clonotype was detected only a few times. This clone's antigen is unknown. Base qualities were left out, and no much larger clone turns up one base away. V loses 8 bases at its end and J loses 2 bases; junction bases beyond the gene matches: 12. CDR1 and CDR2 are drawn from the germline V gene (reference sequence): SEHNR, FQNEAQ. The CDR3 has 15 amino acids, counting the end cysteine and phenylalanine. Just CDR3 DNA is preserved here, 45 bases in frame from base 1.

Source: PBMCs from the stem cell graft donor, taken from the stem cell graft. The chain is assembled from TRBV7-9 and TRBJ2-7, and 7 junction bases match TRBD1. This clonotype was obtained from a human donor who donated a stem cell graft to a child with acute lymphoblastic leukemia. The CDR3 protein is CASGGVRDRPYEQYF. In nucleotides, the sequence is TGTGCCAGCGGGGGAGTCCGGGACAGACCCTACGAGCAGTACTTC.